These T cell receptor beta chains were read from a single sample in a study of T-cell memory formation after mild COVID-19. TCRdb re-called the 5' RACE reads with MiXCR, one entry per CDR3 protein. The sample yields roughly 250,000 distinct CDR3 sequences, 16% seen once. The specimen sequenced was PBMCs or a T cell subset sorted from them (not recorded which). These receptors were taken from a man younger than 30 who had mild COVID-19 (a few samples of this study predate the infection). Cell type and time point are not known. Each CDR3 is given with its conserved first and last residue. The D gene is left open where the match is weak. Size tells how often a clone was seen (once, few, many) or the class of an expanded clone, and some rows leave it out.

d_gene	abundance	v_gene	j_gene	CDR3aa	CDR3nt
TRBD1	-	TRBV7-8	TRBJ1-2	CASSLDRGPGYTF	TGTGCCAGCAGCTTGGACAGGGGGCCTGGCTACACCTTC
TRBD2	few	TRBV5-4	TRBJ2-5	CASSGGLAGQETQYF	TGTGCCAGCAGCGGGGGACTAGCGGGGCAAGAGACCCAGTACTTC
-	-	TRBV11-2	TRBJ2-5	CASSLADYRLGTQYF	TGTGCCAGCAGCTTAGCCGACTACCGCTTGGGGACCCAGTACTTC
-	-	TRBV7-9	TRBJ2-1	CASSSRGSGRNEQFF	TGTGCCAGCAGCTCCCGGGGGAGCGGGCGCAATGAGCAGTTCTTC
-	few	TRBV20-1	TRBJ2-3	CSATLGTTLGTQYF	TGCAGTGCCACCCTCGGGACCACACTTGGTACGCAGTATTTT
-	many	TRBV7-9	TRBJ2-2	CASRRQAGELFF	TGTGCCAGCAGGCGACAGGCCGGGGAGCTGTTTTTT
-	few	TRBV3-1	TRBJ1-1	CASSREGYTEAFF	TGTGCCAGCAGCCGGGAAGGGTACACTGAAGCTTTCTTT
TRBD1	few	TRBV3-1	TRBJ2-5	CASSRTTGRETQYF	TGTGCCAGCAGCCGAACGACAGGGAGAGAGACCCAGTACTTC
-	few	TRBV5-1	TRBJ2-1	CASSLGFNEQFF	TGCGCCAGCAGCTTGGGTTTCAATGAGCAGTTCTTC
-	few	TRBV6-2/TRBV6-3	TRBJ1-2	CASSYDLGYTF	TGTGCCAGCAGTTACGATCTCGGCTACACCTTC
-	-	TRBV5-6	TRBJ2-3	CASSFDRRGTDTQYF	TGTGCCAGCAGCTTCGACAGGCGGGGGACAGATACGCAGTATTTT
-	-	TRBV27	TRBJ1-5	CASRDQGAISNQPQHF	TGTGCCAGCCGCGATCAGGGTGCGATTAGCAATCAGCCCCAGCATTTT
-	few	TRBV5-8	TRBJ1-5	CASSSYPDRYQPQHF	TGTGCCAGCAGCTCGTACCCGGACAGATATCAGCCCCAGCATTTT
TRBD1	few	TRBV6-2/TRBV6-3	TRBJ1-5	CASSYRTGISNQPQHF	TGTGCCAGCAGTTACCGGACAGGGATTAGCAATCAGCCCCAGCATTTT
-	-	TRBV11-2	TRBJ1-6	CASSVDLSPLHF	TGTGCCAGCAGCGTGGACCTTTCACCCCTCCACTTT
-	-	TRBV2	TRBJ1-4	CASSGRNEKLFF	TGTGCCAGCAGTGGGCGCAATGAAAAACTGTTTTTT
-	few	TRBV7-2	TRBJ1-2	CASSADLGYGYTF	TGTGCCAGCAGCGCCGACCTGGGCTATGGCTACACCTTC
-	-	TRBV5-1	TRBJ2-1	CASSLAGDHNEQFF	TGCGCCAGCAGCTTGGCGGGGGACCACAATGAGCAGTTCTTC
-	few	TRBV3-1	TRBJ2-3	CASSQVPSTDTQYF	TGTGCCAGCAGCCAAGTCCCGAGCACAGATACGCAGTATTTT
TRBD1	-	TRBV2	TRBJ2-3	CASPSEGQGLDTQYF	TGTGCCAGCCCCTCCGAAGGACAGGGGTTAGATACGCAGTATTTT
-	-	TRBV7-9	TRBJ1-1	CASSPRTNTEAFF	TGTGCCAGCAGCCCCCGGACGAACACTGAAGCTTTCTTT
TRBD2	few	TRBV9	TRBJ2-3	CASSVDPGGFTDTQYF	TGTGCCAGCAGCGTAGACCCGGGGGGATTCACAGATACGCAGTATTTT
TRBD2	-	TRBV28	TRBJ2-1	CATDPGGGSNEQFF	TGTGCCACGGACCCCGGCGGGGGAAGCAATGAGCAGTTCTTC
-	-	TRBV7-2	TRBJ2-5	CASSLPTIQETQYF	TGTGCCAGCAGTCTCCCAACCATCCAAGAGACCCAGTACTTC
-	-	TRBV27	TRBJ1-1	CASSFPGRGAFF	TGTGCCAGCAGTTTTCCCGGACGTGGAGCTTTCTTT
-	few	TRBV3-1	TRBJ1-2	CASSQGEEGYTF	TGTGCCAGCAGCCAAGGGGAGGAAGGCTACACCTTC
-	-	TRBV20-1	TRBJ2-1	CSAYRSSYNEQFF	TGCAGTGCCTACCGGAGCTCCTACAATGAGCAGTTCTTC
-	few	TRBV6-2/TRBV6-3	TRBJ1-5	CASNPKLTGAVGNQPQHF	TGTGCCAGCAACCCAAAGTTGACAGGTGCCGTTGGCAATCAGCCCCAGCATTTT
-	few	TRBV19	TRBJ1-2	CASSIWGNYGYTF	TGTGCCAGTAGTATCTGGGGGAACTATGGCTACACCTTC
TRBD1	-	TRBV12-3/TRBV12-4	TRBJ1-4	CASSLGPGQGDEKLFF	TGTGCCAGCAGTTTAGGGCCGGGACAGGGCGATGAAAAACTGTTTTTT
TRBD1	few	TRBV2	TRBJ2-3	CASSETGGVDTQYF	TGTGCCAGCAGTGAAACAGGGGGCGTCGATACGCAGTATTTT
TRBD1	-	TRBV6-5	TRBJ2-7	CASSYLDRASYEQYF	TGTGCCAGCAGTTACCTGGACAGGGCCTCCTACGAGCAGTACTTC
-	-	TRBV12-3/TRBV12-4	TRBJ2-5	CASSSSTGSQETQYF	TGTGCCAGCAGTAGCTCAACAGGGTCCCAAGAGACCCAGTACTTC
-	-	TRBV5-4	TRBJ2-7	CASSSLGREQYF	TGTGCCAGCAGCTCACTTGGGAGGGAGCAGTACTTC
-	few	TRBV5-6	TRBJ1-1	CASSRTESNTEAFF	TGTGCCAGCAGCCGGACAGAGTCGAACACTGAAGCTTTCTTT
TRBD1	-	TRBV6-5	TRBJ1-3	CASREQGARGNTIYF	TGTGCCAGCAGGGAGCAGGGGGCGCGAGGAAACACCATATATTTT
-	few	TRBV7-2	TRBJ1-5	CASSSRDQPQHF	TGTGCCAGCAGCTCCCGAGATCAGCCCCAGCATTTT
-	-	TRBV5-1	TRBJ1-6	CASSLRQGSMASPLHF	TGCGCCAGCAGCTTGCGTCAGGGATCTATGGCTTCACCCCTCCACTTT
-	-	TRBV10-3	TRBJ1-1	CAISDRQLNTEAFF	TGTGCCATCAGTGATCGACAGCTGAACACTGAAGCTTTCTTT
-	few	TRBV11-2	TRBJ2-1	CASSFQRGVRGNEQFF	TGTGCCAGCAGCTTTCAGAGGGGTGTGAGGGGCAATGAGCAGTTCTTC
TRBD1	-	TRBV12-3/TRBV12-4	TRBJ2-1	CASSSTPRDRANEQFF	TGTGCCAGCAGTTCCACCCCCCGGGACAGGGCCAATGAGCAGTTCTTC
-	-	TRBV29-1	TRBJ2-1	CSVAQSNEQFF	TGCAGCGTTGCACAGAGCAATGAGCAGTTCTTC
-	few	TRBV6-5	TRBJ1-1	CASSPRPSMNTEAFF	TGTGCCAGCAGCCCTCGACCGAGTATGAACACTGAAGCTTTCTTT
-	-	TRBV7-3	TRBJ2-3	CASSPSRELTDTQYF	TGTGCCAGCAGCCCGTCTCGGGAGCTAACAGATACGCAGTATTTT
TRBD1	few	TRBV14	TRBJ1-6	CASSQDRTGGDSPLHF	TGTGCCAGCAGCCAAGACCGGACAGGGGGAGATTCACCCCTCCACTTT
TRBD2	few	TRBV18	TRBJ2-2	CASSPLAGTGELFF	TGTGCCAGCTCACCGCTAGCGGGGACCGGGGAGCTGTTTTTT
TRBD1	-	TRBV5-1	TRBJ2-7	CASSAEPLGQGLYEQYF	TGCGCCAGCAGCGCCGAACCCCTCGGACAGGGGTTGTACGAGCAGTACTTC
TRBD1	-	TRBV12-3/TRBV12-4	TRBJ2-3	CASSLTTGTDTQYF	TGTGCCAGCAGTTTAACGACAGGGACAGATACGCAGTATTTT
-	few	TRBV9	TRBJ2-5	CASSVALASAQETQYF	TGTGCCAGCAGCGTAGCTTTGGCTAGCGCGCAAGAGACCCAGTACTTC
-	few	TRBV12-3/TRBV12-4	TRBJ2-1	CASSRRTVEQFF	TGTGCCAGCAGTAGACGGACCGTGGAGCAGTTCTTC
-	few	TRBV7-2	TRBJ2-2	CASSLRGPGTGELFF	TGTGCCAGCAGCTTAAGAGGGCCGGGGACCGGGGAGCTGTTTTTT
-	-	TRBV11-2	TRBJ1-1	CASSLVWSQGNTEAFF	TGTGCCAGCAGCTTAGTGTGGAGCCAGGGGAACACTGAAGCTTTCTTT